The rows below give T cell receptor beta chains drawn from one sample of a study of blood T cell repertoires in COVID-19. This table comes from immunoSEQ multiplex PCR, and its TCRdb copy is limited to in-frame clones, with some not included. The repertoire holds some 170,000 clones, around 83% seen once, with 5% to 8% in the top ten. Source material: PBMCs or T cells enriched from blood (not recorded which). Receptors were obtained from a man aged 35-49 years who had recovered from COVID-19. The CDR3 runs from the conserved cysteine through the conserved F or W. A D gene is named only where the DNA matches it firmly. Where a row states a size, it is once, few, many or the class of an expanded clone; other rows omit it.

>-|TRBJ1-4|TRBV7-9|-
TGTGCCAGCAGCTTAGGAGGGCTTCAGAGGGAAAAACTGTTTTTT
CASSLGGLQREKLFF
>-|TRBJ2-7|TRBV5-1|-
TGCGCCAGCAGCGCCCTGGAGGGGAGGTACGAGCAGTACTTC
CASSALEGRYEQYF
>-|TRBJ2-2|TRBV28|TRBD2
TGTGCCAGCACCCGGGGGGAGGTGAACACCGGGGAGCTGTTTTTT
CASTRGEVNTGELFF
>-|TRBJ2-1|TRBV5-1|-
TGCGCCAGCAGCTTTCCCAACGGCGGCAATGAGCAGTTCTTC
CASSFPNGGNEQFF
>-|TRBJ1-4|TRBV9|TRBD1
TGTGCCAGCAGCGTAGCTTGGGGGGGACAGGGCGATGAAAAACTGTTTTTT
CASSVAWGGQGDEKLFF
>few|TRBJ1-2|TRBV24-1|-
TGTGCCACCAGTGACCCCCGCCGGGACACCTATGGCTACACCTTC
CATSDPRRDTYGYTF
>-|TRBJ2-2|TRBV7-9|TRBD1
TGTGCCAGCAGTCTGGACAGGGGGTTCACCGGGGAGCTGTTTTTT
CASSLDRGFTGELFF
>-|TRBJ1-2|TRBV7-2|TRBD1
TGTGCCAGCAGCCGTGACAGGGTTAACTATGGCTACACCTTC
CASSRDRVNYGYTF
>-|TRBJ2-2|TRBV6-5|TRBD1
TGTGCCAGCAGTTACGCGGCAGGGGGCACCGGGGAGCTGTTTTTT
CASSYAAGGTGELFF
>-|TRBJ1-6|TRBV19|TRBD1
TGTGCCAGTAGTATTGTCAGGGGGAATTCACCCCTCCACTTT
CASSIVRGNSPLHF
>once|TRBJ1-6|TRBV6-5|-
TGTGCCAGCAGTTTCTTTGTAGGCGTCCAGCCGGGGTCCCTCCACTTT
CASSFFVGVQPGSLHF
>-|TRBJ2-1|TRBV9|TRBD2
TGTGCCAGCAGCGTAGGACTAGCAGTCTACAATGAGCAGTTCTTC
CASSVGLAVYNEQFF
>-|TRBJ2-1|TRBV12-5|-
TGTGCTAGTGGTTTGGTACCGCTTAGCTCCTACAATGAGCAGTTCTTC
CASGLVPLSSYNEQFF
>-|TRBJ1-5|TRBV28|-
TGTGCCAGCAGTTCGTACGGACACACCAATCAGCCCCAGCATTTT
CASSSYGHTNQPQHF
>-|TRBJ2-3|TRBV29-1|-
TGCAGCGTTTACGGAGATACGCAGTATTTT
CSVYGDTQYF
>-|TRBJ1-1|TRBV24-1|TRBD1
TGTGCCACCAGTCAGGGGGCAGTTACTGAAGCTTTCTTT
CATSQGAVTEAFF
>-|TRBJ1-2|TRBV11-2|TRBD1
TGTGCCAGCAGCTTAGGTCACGGACAGGGGGCTTCGGGCTACACCTTC
CASSLGHGQGASGYTF